The subject of this entry is one T cell receptor beta chain. Unstimulated regulatory T cells (CD4+CD25+CD127-), CD4+CD25- non-regulatory cells, CD4 and CD8 cells were FACS-sorted from thawed PBMCs. Repertoires were generated with immunoSEQ multiplex PCR, while TCRdb's copy carries only in-frame clones and drops some. Among fewer than 65,000 clones listed, 70% to 90% were seen once. The data were taken from a study of Tregs in tolerant kidney transplant recipients. On the study more broadly: Recipients received nonmyeloablative bone marrow transplants from related graft donors, with transient mixed chimerism.

Sequencing was performed on Tregs from blood, taken before the transplant. The sequence was obtained from a human donor who received a combined kidney and bone marrow transplant.

The CDR3 DNA sequence: TGCGCCAGCAGCTCTACAGATTTAGGAGGCTACACCTTC. As protein: CASSSTDLGGYTF. This chain uses TRBV5-1 with TRBJ1-2; D is ambiguous. Trimming removed 3 bases from V and 8 bases from J, with 14 bases in between. This CDR3 spans 13 amino acids. The germline V gene has CDR1 SGHRS and CDR2 YFSETQ.